This section outlines one TCR beta chain sequence together with its context. Its antigen is undetermined. These data originate in a study of T cell responses to AZD1222 COVID-19 vaccine. Overall study findings and caveats: Of the AZD1222 recipients, only five to seven were seropositive at baseline.

The CDR3 sequence is 16 residues long. Germline CDR1 reads SGHTA; CDR2 reads FQGNSA. Losses at the gene ends were 5 bases for V and 4 bases for J; bases not matched to a gene: 5. Here immunoSEQ multiplex PCR was the method, and the copy in TCRdb shows in-frame clones only, minus some. The sample carries about 160,000 clones, about 90% recorded once. The chain joins TRBV7-2 to TRBJ2-3; 14 bases map to TRBD2. This specimen consisted of peripheral blood, obtained 28 days after the second AZD1222 dose. The sequence was obtained from an adult who received the AZD1222 COVID-19 vaccine. CDR3 DNA sequence: TGTGCCAGCAGCCCGCGACTAGCGGGAGGGCCAGATACGCAGTATTTT. Amino acids: CASSPRLAGGPDTQYF.